This entry describes one T cell receptor beta chain. The authors reverse transcribed all of the isolated RNA, so sequencing captured expressed TCRB transcripts. Naive, central memory and regulatory T cell samples averaged about 4 million immunoSEQ reads each. Here immunoSEQ multiplex PCR was the method, and the copy in TCRdb shows in-frame clones only, minus some. The sample consists of some 140,000 clones, 9.2% of them appearing once. The data derive from a study of beta chain features in type 1 diabetes. J lost 8 bases, V lost 3 bases, and 5 bases had no gene match. Looked up from germline, CDR1 is SGHKS and CDR2 is YYEKEE (reference sequence). This CDR3 has 13 amino acids. Donors underwent one heparinised blood draw, 95 to 150 mL on average.

The sequence was obtained from a man between 18 and 35 years old in good health. The sequenced material came from central memory CD4+ T cells from blood. The V and J genes are TRBV5-5 and TRBJ2-1, with 7 bases identical to TRBD1. The CDR3 loop reads CASSWDSAHEQFF. The CDR3 nucleotides read TGTGCCAGCAGCTGGGACAGCGCCCATGAGCAGTTCTTC. The full variable domain, rest sourced from reference TRBV5-5 and TRBJ2-1, is DAGVTQSPTHLIKTRGQQVTLRCSPISGHKSVSWYQQVLGQGPQFIFQYYEKEERGRGNFPDRFSARQFPNYSSELNVNALLLGDSALYLCASSWDSAHEQFFGPGTRLTVL.